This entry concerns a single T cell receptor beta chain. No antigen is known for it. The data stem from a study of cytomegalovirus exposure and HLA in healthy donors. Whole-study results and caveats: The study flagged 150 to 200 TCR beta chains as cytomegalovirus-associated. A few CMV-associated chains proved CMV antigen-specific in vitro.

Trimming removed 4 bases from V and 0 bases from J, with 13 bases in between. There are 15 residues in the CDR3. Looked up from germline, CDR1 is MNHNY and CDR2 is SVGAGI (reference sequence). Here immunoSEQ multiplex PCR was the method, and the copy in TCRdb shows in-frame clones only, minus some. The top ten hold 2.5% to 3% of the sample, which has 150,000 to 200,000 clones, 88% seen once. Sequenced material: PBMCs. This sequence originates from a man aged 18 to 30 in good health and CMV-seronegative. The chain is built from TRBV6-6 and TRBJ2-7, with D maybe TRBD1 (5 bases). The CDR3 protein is CASSSRQLSSYEQYF. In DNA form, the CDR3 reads TGTGCCAGCAGTTCGAGACAGTTAAGCTCCTACGAGCAGTACTTC.